This entry lists 17 T cell receptor beta chains sequenced from one sample in a study of cytomegalovirus exposure and HLA in healthy donors. Researchers ran the PCR with 60 Vbeta and 13 Jbeta primers. Repertoires were generated with immunoSEQ multiplex PCR, while TCRdb's copy carries only in-frame clones and drops some. The sample holds fewer than 250,000 clones; approximately 68% are singletons and the top ten take 1.5% to 2%. Sequenced: PBMCs. The receptors stem from a woman aged 25-40 years in good health and CMV-seronegative.

The chain carries TRBV30 and TRBJ2-5; D may be TRBD2 (6 bases). Trimming shortened V by 0 bases and J by 8 bases, and 25 bases separated the two germline ends. In germline, CDR1 is GTSNPN, CDR2 SVGIG (reference sequence). The CDR3 totals 17 residues. The CDR3 DNA follows: TGTGCCTGGAGTGTACCGGGGGACCCTAGGGACGGGGACACCCAGTACTTC. The encoded protein is CAWSVPGDPRDGDTQYF.

The V gene is TRBV6-1, the J gene TRBJ2-5, with TRBD1 matching over 7 bases. V was pared by 5 bases and J by 5 bases, with 2 bases of the junction left unmatched. Germline V lookup: CDR1 MNHNS, CDR2 SASEGT. The CDR3 has 12 residues. The CDR3, as DNA: TGTGCCAGCAGTACAGGGGAGGAGACCCAGTACTTC. It encodes CASSTGEETQYF.

The chain couples TRBV6-1 to TRBJ2-3; no reliable D call. CDR3 length: 15 residues. Germline V gene lookup returns CDR1 MNHNS and CDR2 SASEGT. Trimming pared 4 bases from V and 2 bases from J, leaving 13 bases between. The DNA for the CDR3 is TGTGCCAGCAGTGCCTATTGGGCCGACACAGATACGCAGTATTTT. Amino acids: CASSAYWADTDTQYF.

The chain joins TRBV7-2 to TRBJ1-4, with 9 bases fitting TRBD1. V lost 7 bases and J lost 4; bases outside the gene matches: 19. CDR3 length: 19 amino acids. Germline V gene lookup returns CDR1 SGHTA and CDR2 FQGNSA. CDR3 sequence: CASIWYPGQGGFGNEKLFF. CDR3 in DNA: TGTGCCAGCATCTGGTACCCGGGACAGGGAGGCTTCGGTAATGAAAAACTGTTTTTT.

This clone was seen a few times. The gene calls are TRBV15 and TRBJ1-1; TRBD1 matches at 7 bases. CDR3 length equals 13 residues. CDR1 and CDR2 (germline): LNHNV, YYDKDF (reference sequence). The trim removed 0 bases at V and 8 bases at J, leaving 3 bases unmatched. CDR3 in DNA: TGTGCCACCAGCAGAGACCCGGGACAGGAAGCTTTCTTT. It yields the protein CATSRDPGQEAFF.

The chain employs TRBV11-2 and TRBJ1-5, with a possible D match to TRBD1 (5 bases). V was shortened by 1 base and J by 7 bases, with 8 bases between the two germline ends. The CDR3 loop spans 13 amino acids. CDR1 is SGHAT, CDR2 FQNNGV, per germline. CDR3 DNA: TGTGCCAGCAGCTTAGCGCGGGGGCAGCCCCAGCATTTT. It specifies CASSLARGQPQHF.

This rearrangement joins TRBV7-6 to TRBJ1-2; D gene ambiguous. CDR1 and CDR2 from the germline V gene are SGHVS and FNYEAQ. V lost 5 bases, J lost 4 bases, and 14 bases lay in between. This CDR3 spans 14 amino acids. In DNA form, the CDR3 reads TGTGCCAGCAGCCCCCGGGTCGCGGGCTATGGCTACACCTTC. Encoded protein: CASSPRVAGYGYTF.

V gene TRBV27 combines with J gene TRBJ1-1; TRBD1 is a possible D gene (5 bases). V was trimmed by 2 bases and J by 5 bases, leaving 9 bases between them. The CDR3 sequence is 13 residues long. The V gene's germline CDR1 is MNHEY and CDR2 SMNVEV (reference sequence). The CDR3 here is CASSLGGVTEAFF. CDR3 nucleotides: TGTGCCAGCAGTTTAGGAGGGGTAACTGAAGCTTTCTTT.

This chain joins TRBV14 and TRBJ2-3; D gene unclear. This CDR3 has 16 amino acids. V was cut by 3 bases and J by 7 bases, with 20 bases left in between. From germline, CDR1 is SGHDN and CDR2 FVKESK. The CDR3 reads CASSHERRDWQNTQYF. The CDR3 region has the DNA TGTGCCAGCAGCCACGAGAGGCGAGATTGGCAGAATACGCAGTATTTT.

The chain combines TRBV6-1 with TRBJ2-1; 9 nucleotides align to TRBD2. Trimming took 10 bases from V and 8 from J; bases not matched to a gene: 12. CDR3 length: 14 amino acids. From germline, CDR1 is MNHNS and CDR2 SASEGT. The CDR3 loop is CATEGVAGADEQFF. CDR3 in DNA: TGTGCCACCGAGGGGGTAGCGGGGGCAGATGAGCAGTTCTTC.

This sequence joins TRBV27 and TRBJ2-4; TRBD2 agrees at 9 bases. V lost 6 bases, J lost 3 bases, and 9 bases stayed unmatched. Germline V gene data show CDR1 as MNHEY and CDR2 as SMNVEV (reference sequence). CDR3 size: 16 residues. CDR3 sequence reads: CASSRLAEKHKNIQYF. The CDR3 DNA reads TGTGCCAGCAGCCGACTAGCGGAAAAACACAAAAACATTCAGTACTTC.

This clone was seen a handful of times. V usage is TRBV6-5 and J usage is TRBJ1-2, with a weak D call TRBD1 (6 bases). V was shortened by 6 bases and J by 7 bases, with 15 bases between the two germline ends. CDR3 size: 13 residues. Germline V lookup: CDR1 MNHEY, CDR2 SVGAGI. CDR3 loop: CASRSRGEAGYTF. The CDR3 DNA reads TGTGCCAGCAGGTCCAGGGGCGAAGCTGGCTACACCTTC.

The chain has TRBV29-1 and TRBJ2-3; 8 nucleotides agree with TRBD2. V trimming: 0 bases; J trimming: 6 bases; junction bases outside the gene matches: 14. CDR3 length: 17 amino acids. Per germline, CDR1 SQVTM and CDR2 ANQGSEA. This chain's CDR3 is CSVEDAGGGPYTDTQYF. The CDR3 nucleotides are TGCAGCGTTGAAGATGCTGGCGGGGGGCCCTACACGGATACGCAGTATTTT.

Regarding this clone: Other nucleotide sequences from this sample produce the same CDR3. The chain combines TRBV19 with TRBJ1-5; 7 bases map to TRBD1. J gave up 6 bases and V 5 bases, and 7 bases lay outside the gene matches. CDR3 length: 14 residues. Germline V gives CDR1 LNHDA, CDR2 SQIVND (reference sequence). CDR3: CASSPDRHGQPQHF. The CDR3 nucleotides are TGTGCCAGTAGTCCGGACAGGCACGGTCAGCCCCAGCATTTT.

The chain has TRBV7-2 and TRBJ2-2; 8 bases align to TRBD2. The CDR3 runs 16 residues. Unmatched junction bases numbered 11, after V lost 5 bases and J lost 6 bases. Germline-derived CDR1 and CDR2 are SGHTA and FQGNSA. The DNA for the CDR3 is TGTGCCAGCAGCCTCAGGAGCGGGAGTGGACCCGGGGAGCTGTTTTTT. Protein sequence: CASSLRSGSGPGELFF.

V gene TRBV6-1 combines with J gene TRBJ2-5, with 8 nucleotides matching TRBD2. Germline V lookup: CDR1 MNHNS, CDR2 SASEGT. V trimming: 6 bases; J trimming: 7 bases; junction bases outside the gene matches: 10. The CDR3 consists of 14 residues. The CDR3 DNA is TGTGCCAGCAGCCAACAGCGGGAGTCGGGGACCCAGTACTTC. Translation gives CASSQQRESGTQYF.

This clone has only a few counts. The chain carries TRBV5-6 and TRBJ2-3; 7 bases agree with TRBD2. Trimming cost V 3 bases and J 7 bases; bases outside gene matches: 2. The CDR3 covers 12 residues. The germline CDR1 and CDR2 sequences are SGHDT and YYEEEE. The CDR3 reads CASSSGGYTQYF. CDR3 nucleotides: TGTGCCAGCAGCTCGGGAGGCTATACGCAGTATTTT.